This T cell receptor beta chain comes out of a study of long-term antiretroviral therapy in people with HIV (dated 2022 in TCRdb). Some background on the complete study: The earliest samples were collected approximately a decade before the 2015 WHO recommendation for immediate ART, a period when ART was typically delayed until CD4 counts fell. A retrospective serial study tested whether changes in peripheral blood TRB repertoire composition and diversity were associated with ART initiation and durable HIV suppression. The cohort contributed roughly 200 cryopreserved PBMC samples from about 33 adults with confirmed HIV infection, collected serially over a mean of around six years (range 1-12). Among the approximately 30 participants with HIV, ten to eleven were female. No cross-contamination during QIAcube processing was seen in test extractions of a monoclonal T-cell line run alongside a few dozen polyclonal samples.

Concerning this clone itself: The target of this receptor is not known. No much larger clone is present one base from it, and per-base qualities are unavailable.

Overall study results and their limits: The samples were dated from about 2003 to 2017, and the ART regimens that were used may be less effective than current ART regimens. Expanded TRB clones identified before ART initiation dominated the repertoire at all time points, although this dominance fluctuated and declined in many PLHIV after ART. Because pre-ART samples had limited cell numbers, unsorted PBMC were profiled rather than sorted CD4+ and CD8+ T cells. Compared with controls, HIV repertoires had narrower CDR3 length ranges, and the network structure pointed to an antigen-experienced repertoire that shifted only slightly toward naive after ART. Limited PBMC availability meant only the TCR beta chain was sequenced, without alpha chain pairing. A significant increase in TRB diversity was found to be associated with ART initiation, although TRB diversity was observed to remain significantly below that of transplant donor controls even after long-term ART. Inferences about post-ART repertoire changes were limited because no data were available on ART adherence, viral resistance or therapy changes.

The immunoSEQ hsTCRB v3.0 assay was used at survey level resolution to sequence the TRB variable region. TRB sequencing targeted a depth of roughly 35,000-55,000 T-cell genomes per sample. TRB libraries were pooled and sequenced on an Illumina MiSeq using a v3 150-cycle kit. As for the authors' bioinformatics: Repertoire analysis was run in R within a reproducible Nextflow workflow that covered QC, data transformation and analysis. Custom analyses were implemented in LymphoSeq2, an R package for AIRR-Seq data exploration. After excluding a few samples that yielded fewer than 5000 total TRB sequences, 150 to 200 HIV repertoires remained for analysis. Among the 180 to 200 HIV repertoires that were kept, 59 were collected before ART initiation and about 130 were collected after ART initiation. Repertoires were downsampled to 5000 TRB nucleotide sequences, with summary statistics averaged over 100 downsampling iterations. The analysis kept only TRB sequences whose CDR3 regions were at least seven amino acids long. Diversity was measured with a Shannon entropy-derived clonality score and the Gini coefficient. In the repertoire networks, any two of the top 5000 CDR3 amino acid sequences were connected whenever the two sequences differed by an edit distance of one. Antigen specificity groups and MHC restriction were predicted for TRB CDR3 amino acid sequences with GLIPH2. CDR3 amino acid sequences were matched against VDJdb and McPAS-TCR to flag known CMV, EBV, HIV or tissue antigen associations. Pre-ART, post-ART and control groups were compared with Wilcoxon signed-rank tests and Holm-Bonferroni correction. This is the immuneACCESS table as TCRdb keeps it, with only in-frame sequences that have V and J called. A part of the clones is gone; compared with another copy, unresolved V genes explain less than half, and the rest is unexplained. Clone size and the V and J calls come from that table; the DNA yielded D and trimming. This sample holds tens of thousands of clones; 95% were observed only once. The biggest ten clones account for about 3.4% of the sample.

Inclusion was restricted to participants for whom at least one PBMC sample before ART initiation and at least two post-ART samples were available. Every participant with HIV received treatment in the United States of America. Before DNA extraction, cryopreserved samples containing 1-10 million PBMC were thawed and washed. At the time of the earliest PBMC sample for each participant with HIV, ages ranged from about 20 to 55 years. Each participant contributed PBMC samples from 1-4 timepoints before ART initiation and 2-8 timepoints after ART initiation, with a median of 7 samples. Serial HIV viral load, CD4+ T-cell count, ART history and demographic data were obtained for every participant. A Qiagen kit on a QIAcube was used to extract genomic DNA from unsorted PBMC, with samples processed in batches of 12. The CDR3 numbers 13 residues from cysteine through phenylalanine. Here the CDR3 DNA is all that survives: 39 bases in frame from base 1. The germline V gene provides CDR1 MNHNS and CDR2 SASEGT. Germline trimming amounts to 5 bases on V and 4 bases on J, with 3 as the count of junction bases outside the gene matches.

This clonotype was sampled from a man between 45 and 60 years old with HIV. Specimen: unsorted PBMCs, collected 5.3 years after starting antiretroviral therapy. This chain joins TRBV6-1 to TRBJ2-7, and TRBD1 aligns with 9 junction nucleotides. The bases are TGTGCCAGCAGTCAAGGGACAGGGTACGAGCAGTACTTC. Protein translation: CASSQGTGYEQYF.